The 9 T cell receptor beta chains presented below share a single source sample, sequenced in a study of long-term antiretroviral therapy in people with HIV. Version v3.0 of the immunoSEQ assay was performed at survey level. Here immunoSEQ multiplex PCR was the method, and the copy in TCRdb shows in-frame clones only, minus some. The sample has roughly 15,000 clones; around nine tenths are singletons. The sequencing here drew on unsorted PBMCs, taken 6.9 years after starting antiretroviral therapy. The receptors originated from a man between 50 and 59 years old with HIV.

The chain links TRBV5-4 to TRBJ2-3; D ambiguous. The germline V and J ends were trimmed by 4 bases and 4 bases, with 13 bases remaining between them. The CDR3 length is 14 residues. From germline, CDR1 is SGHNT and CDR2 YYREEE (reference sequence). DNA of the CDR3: TGTGCCAGCAGCGTGGCCCCCTTGGCAGATACGCAGTATTTT. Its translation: CASSVAPLADTQYF. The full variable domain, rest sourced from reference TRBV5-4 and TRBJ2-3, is ETGVTQSPTHLIKTRGQQVTLRCSSQSGHNTVSWYQQALGQGPQFIFQYYREEENGRGNFPPRFSGLQFPNYSSELNVNALELDDSALYLCASSVAPLADTQYFGPGTRLTVL.

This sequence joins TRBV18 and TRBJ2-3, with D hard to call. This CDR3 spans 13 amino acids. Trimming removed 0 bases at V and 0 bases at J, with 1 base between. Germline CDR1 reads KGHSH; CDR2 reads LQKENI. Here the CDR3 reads CASSPPSTDTQYF. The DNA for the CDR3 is TGTGCCAGCTCACCACCGAGCACAGATACGCAGTATTTT.

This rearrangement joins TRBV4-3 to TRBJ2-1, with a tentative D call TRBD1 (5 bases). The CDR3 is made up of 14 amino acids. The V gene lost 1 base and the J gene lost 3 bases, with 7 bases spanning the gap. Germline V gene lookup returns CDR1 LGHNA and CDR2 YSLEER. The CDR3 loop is CASSQGGLYNEQFF. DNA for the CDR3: TGCGCCAGCAGCCAAGGGGGCCTCTACAATGAGCAGTTCTTC.

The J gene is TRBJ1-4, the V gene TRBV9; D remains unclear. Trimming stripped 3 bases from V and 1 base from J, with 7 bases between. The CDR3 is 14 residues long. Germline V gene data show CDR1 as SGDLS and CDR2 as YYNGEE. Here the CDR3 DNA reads TGTGCCAGCAGCGCGACTGGAACTAATGAAAAACTGTTTTTT. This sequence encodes CASSATGTNEKLFF. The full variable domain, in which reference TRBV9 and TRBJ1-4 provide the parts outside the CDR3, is DSGVTQTPKHLITATGQRVTLRCSPRSGDLSVYWYQQSLDQGLQFLIQYYNGEERAKGNILERFSAQQFPDLHSELNLSSLELGDSALYFCASSATGTNEKLFFGSGTQLSVL.

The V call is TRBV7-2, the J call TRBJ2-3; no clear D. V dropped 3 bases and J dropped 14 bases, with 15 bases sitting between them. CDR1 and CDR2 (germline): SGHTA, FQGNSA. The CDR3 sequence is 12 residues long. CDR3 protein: CASSLGWRFTYF. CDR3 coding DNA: TGTGCCAGCAGCTTGGGTTGGCGGTTTACGTATTTT.

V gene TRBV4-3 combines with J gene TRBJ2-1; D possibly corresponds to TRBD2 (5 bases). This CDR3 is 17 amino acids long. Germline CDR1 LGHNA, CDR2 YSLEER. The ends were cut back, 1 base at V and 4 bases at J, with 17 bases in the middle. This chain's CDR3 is CASSQAGSSSGYNEQFF. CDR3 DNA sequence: TGCGCCAGCAGCCAAGCTGGGTCGTCCAGCGGTTACAATGAGCAGTTCTTC.

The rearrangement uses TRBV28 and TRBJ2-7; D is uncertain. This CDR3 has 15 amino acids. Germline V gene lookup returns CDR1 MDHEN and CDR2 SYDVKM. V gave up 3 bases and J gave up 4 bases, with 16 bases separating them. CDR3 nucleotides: TGTGCCAGCAGTTTCGCGGAGCTCCTACGTTACGAGCAGTACTTC. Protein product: CASSFAELLRYEQYF.

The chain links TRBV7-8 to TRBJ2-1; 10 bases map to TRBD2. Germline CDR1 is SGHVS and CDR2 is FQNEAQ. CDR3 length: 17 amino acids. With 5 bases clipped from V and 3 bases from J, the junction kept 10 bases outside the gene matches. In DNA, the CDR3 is TGTGCCAGCAGCCCCAAGCTAGCGGGAGACATCTACAATGAGCAGTTCTTC. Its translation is CASSPKLAGDIYNEQFF.

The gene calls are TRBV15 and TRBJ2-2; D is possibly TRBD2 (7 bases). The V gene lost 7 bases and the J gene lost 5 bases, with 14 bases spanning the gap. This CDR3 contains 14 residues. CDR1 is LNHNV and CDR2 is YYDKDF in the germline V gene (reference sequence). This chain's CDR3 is CATTGEGETGELFF. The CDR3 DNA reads TGTGCCACCACGGGGGAGGGGGAAACCGGGGAGCTGTTTTTT.